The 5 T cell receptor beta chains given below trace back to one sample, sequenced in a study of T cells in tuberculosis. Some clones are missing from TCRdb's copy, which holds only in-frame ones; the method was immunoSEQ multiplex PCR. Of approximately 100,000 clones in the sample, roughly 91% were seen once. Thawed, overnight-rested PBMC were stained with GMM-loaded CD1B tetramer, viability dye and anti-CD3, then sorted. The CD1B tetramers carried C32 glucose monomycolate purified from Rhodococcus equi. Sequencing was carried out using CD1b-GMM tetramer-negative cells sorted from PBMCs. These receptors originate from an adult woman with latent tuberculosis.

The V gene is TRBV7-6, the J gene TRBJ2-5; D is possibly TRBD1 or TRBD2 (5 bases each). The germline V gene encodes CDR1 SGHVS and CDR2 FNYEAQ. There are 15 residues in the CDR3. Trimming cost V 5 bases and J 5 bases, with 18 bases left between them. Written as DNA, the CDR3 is TGTGCCAGCAGCATAGAGGGCAGGGTTGGTGAGACCCAGTACTTC. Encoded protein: CASSIEGRVGETQYF.

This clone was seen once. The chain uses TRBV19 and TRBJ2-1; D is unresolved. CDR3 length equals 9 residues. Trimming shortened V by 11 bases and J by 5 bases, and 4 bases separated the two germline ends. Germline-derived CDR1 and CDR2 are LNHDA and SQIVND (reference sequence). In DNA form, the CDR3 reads TGTGCCGCGGACAATGAGCAGTTCTTC. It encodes CAADNEQFF. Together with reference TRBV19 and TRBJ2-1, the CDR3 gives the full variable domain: DGGITQSPKYLFRKEGQNVTLSCEQNLNHDAMYWYRQDPGQGLRLIYYSQIVNDFQKGDIAEGYSVSREKKESFPLTVTSAQKNPTAFYLCAADNEQFFGPGTRLTVL.

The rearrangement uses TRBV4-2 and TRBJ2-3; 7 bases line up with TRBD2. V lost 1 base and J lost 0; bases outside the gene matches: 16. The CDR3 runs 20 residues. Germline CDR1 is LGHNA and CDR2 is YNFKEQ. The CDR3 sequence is CASSQASAGGSLSSTDTQYF. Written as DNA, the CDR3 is TGTGCCAGCAGCCAAGCCTCCGCCGGGGGGAGTTTGAGTAGCACAGATACGCAGTATTTT.

This CDR3 reads CASSPSGQSYTQYF. As DNA, the CDR3 is TGTGCCAGCAGCCCCTCGGGACAGTCCTATACGCAGTATTTT. The gene calls are TRBV9 and TRBJ2-3; 7 bases match TRBD1. This CDR3 is built from 14 residues. Per the germline V gene, CDR1 is SGDLS and CDR2 is YYNGEE. J lost 7 bases, V lost 4 bases, and 9 bases had no gene match.

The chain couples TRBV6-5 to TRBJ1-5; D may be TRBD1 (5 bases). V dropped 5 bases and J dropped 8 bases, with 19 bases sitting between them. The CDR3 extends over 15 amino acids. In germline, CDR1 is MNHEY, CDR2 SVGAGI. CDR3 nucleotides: TGTGCCAGCAGTAAACGGGGGGGGTATATGGAGCCCCAGCATTTT. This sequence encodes CASSKRGGYMEPQHF.